One and the same sample provided the 5 T cell receptor beta chains below, sequenced in a study of vaccination and CD4 T cells after COVID-19. As for treatment: roughly 10-day PBMC culture with coronavirus spike peptide pools or control peptides (ViraFEST assay). Sequencing of the DNA from cultured CD4+ T cells was carried out with the Oncomine TCR Beta short-read assay. A single record per CDR3 protein comes from TCRdb applying MiXCR to the PCR reads. The sample carries around 13,000 distinct CDR3 sequences, around 47% recorded once. Antigens for these TCRs are unknown. Sequenced sample: CD4+ T cells from blood, cultured in vitro. The receptors come from a human donor who had recovered from COVID-19.

This clonotype was picked up one time. The J gene is TRBJ1-4, the V gene TRBV20-1; 7 nucleotides match TRBD1. Germline CDR1 and CDR2: DFQATT and SNEGSKA (reference sequence). This CDR3 has 12 amino acids. V shed 6 bases, J shed 8 bases, and the junction held 6 bases outside the gene matches. The CDR3 DNA reads as TGCAGTGCCAGCGAGGGGGCCGAAAAACTGTTTTTT. Amino acids: CSASEGAEKLFF.

This clonotype came up a few times. The chain employs TRBV7-6 and TRBJ2-1; TRBD2 matches 9 bases. The V segment lost 0 bases and the J segment 9 bases; nucleotides outside the gene matches: 6. CDR3 length equals 15 residues. Germline CDR1 is SGHVS and CDR2 is FNYEAQ. CDR3 DNA sequence: TGTGCCAGCAGCTTAGCGGTAGCGGGAGAGGGTGAGCAGTTCTTC. Its protein product is CASSLAVAGEGEQFF.

J is TRBJ1-1 and V is TRBV4-1, with 7 bases aligning to TRBD1. Germline loops: CDR1 MGHRA, CDR2 YSYEKL. Trimming at V came to 1 base and at J to 5 bases, leaving 7 bases not matched to a gene. The CDR3 sequence is 15 residues long. The CDR3 DNA reads TGCGCCAGCAGCCAAGGACAGGGTGGAGGAACTGAAGCTTTCTTT. Protein sequence: CASSQGQGGGTEAFF.

The V gene is TRBV27, the J gene TRBJ1-2; 7 nucleotides line up with TRBD1. There are 15 residues in the CDR3. Looked up from germline, CDR1 is MNHEY and CDR2 is SMNVEV (reference sequence). J was trimmed by 4 bases and V by 5 bases; bases with no gene match: 10. DNA for the CDR3: TGTGCCAGCAGTCTAGACAGGGTTAGGACCTATGGCTACACCTTC. It yields the protein CASSLDRVRTYGYTF.

The gene calls are TRBV7-2 and TRBJ2-5; maybe TRBD2 (6 bases). The V end was cut by 4 bases, the J end by 11 bases, with 23 bases between. The CDR3 covers 15 residues. CDR1 and CDR2 (germline): SGHTA, FQGNSA. This CDR3 is CASSSSSRGSGRQYF. Here the CDR3 DNA reads TGTGCCAGCAGCTCTAGCTCACGGGGGTCTGGTCGACAGTACTTC.